Listed here are 25 T cell receptor beta chains from one sample, sequenced in a study of control samples from healthy donors and cancer patients. Here immunoSEQ multiplex PCR was the method, and the copy in TCRdb shows in-frame clones only, minus some. The data show around 86,000 clones, 80% to 90% seen once. The sequencing input was PBMCs. Every receptor here comes from a woman in her fifties or sixties with head and neck cancer.

This clone was observed a handful of times. The rearrangement uses TRBV24-1 and TRBJ1-2, with a tentative D call TRBD1 (6 bases). V was trimmed by 4 bases and J by 2 bases, leaving 10 bases between them. This CDR3 has 14 amino acids. The germline V gene has CDR1 KGHDR and CDR2 SFDVKD. CDR3 DNA sequence: TGTGCCACCAGTGACGGTGGACAGAACTATGGCTACACCTTC. Translation gives CATSDGGQNYGYTF.

The V call is TRBV18, the J call TRBJ2-2; perhaps D is TRBD1 or TRBD2 (5 bases each). The V end lost 1 base, the J end lost 3 bases, and 6 bases lay between the germline ends. Germline-derived CDR1 and CDR2 are KGHSH and LQKENI. The CDR3 consists of 14 residues. As DNA, the CDR3 is TGTGCCAGCTCACCACGAGGGGACACCGGGGAGCTGTTTTTT. This sequence encodes CASSPRGDTGELFF. The full variable domain, its missing parts supplied by reference TRBV18 and TRBJ2-2, is NAGVMQNPRHLVRRRGQEARLRCSPMKGHSHVYWYRQLPEEGLKFMVYLQKENIIDESGMPKERFSAEFPKEGPSILRIQQVVRGDSAAYFCASSPRGDTGELFFGEGSRLTVL.

The chain links TRBV10-2 to TRBJ2-7; D might be TRBD2 (5 bases). The CDR3 extends over 16 amino acids. From germline, CDR1 is WSHSY and CDR2 SAAADI. V dropped 3 bases and J dropped 0 bases, with 15 bases sitting between them. CDR3 sequence reads: CASSDFGGRSSYEQYF. CDR3 bases: TGCGCCAGCAGTGATTTCGGCGGGCGAAGCTCCTACGAGCAGTACTTC.

The chain joins TRBV3-1 (or the pseudogene TRBV3-2) to TRBJ1-2; TRBD1 matches 12 bases. This CDR3 spans 15 amino acids. The V segment lost 4 bases and the J segment 7 bases; nucleotides outside the gene matches: 7. Germline V CDR1 and CDR2: LGHDT, YNNKEL (reference sequence). Written as DNA, the CDR3 is TGTGCCAGCAGCCGAGCCGGGACAGGGGGCTTTGGCTACACCTTC. This codes for CASSRAGTGGFGYTF.

The chain carries TRBV5-1 and TRBJ2-2, with D perhaps TRBD2 (5 bases). There are 16 residues in the CDR3. Looked up from germline, CDR1 is SGHRS and CDR2 is YFSETQ. Trimming shortened V by 0 bases and J by 8 bases, and 17 bases separated the two germline ends. The CDR3 nucleotides read TGCGCCAGCAGCTTGGCCAGCGGTCCCAATCGGGGGGAGCTGTTTTTT. Translation gives CASSLASGPNRGELFF.

The chain recombines TRBV9 with TRBJ2-3; D gene ambiguous. Germline V gene lookup returns CDR1 SGDLS and CDR2 YYNGEE. V lost 0 bases and J 5 bases, leaving 10 bases between the germline ends. CDR3 length equals 14 residues. The CDR3 region is CASSVASGVDTQYF. CDR3 DNA: TGTGCCAGCAGCGTAGCTTCCGGAGTAGATACGCAGTATTTT.

The rearrangement joins TRBV4-1 to TRBJ2-2; no definite D call. CDR3 length: 15 residues. With 4 bases removed from V and 4 bases from J, the gap between germline ends came to 13 bases. The V gene's germline CDR1 is MGHRA and CDR2 YSYEKL. CDR3 DNA sequence: TGCGCCAGCAGCCGTGGCCACACAGTCACCGGGGAGCTGTTTTTT. This codes for CASSRGHTVTGELFF.

The gene calls are TRBV9 and TRBJ1-5; 8 bases agree with TRBD1. From germline, CDR1 is SGDLS and CDR2 YYNGEE. The CDR3 runs 14 residues. The junction had 1 base not matched to a gene; V was cut back by 3 bases and J by 2 bases. The CDR3 nucleotides are TGTGCCAGCAGCGCGACAGGGGGCAATCAGCCCCAGCATTTT. Its protein is CASSATGGNQPQHF.

The rearrangement joins TRBV6-6 to TRBJ1-1; TRBD1 matches 8 bases. Unmatched junction bases numbered 0, after V lost 2 bases and J lost 7 bases. This CDR3 contains 12 residues. Germline loops: CDR1 MNHNY, CDR2 SVGAGI (reference sequence). CDR3 in amino acids: CASSYGQGEAFF. The CDR3 DNA is TGTGCCAGCAGTTACGGACAGGGTGAAGCTTTCTTT.

The genes are TRBV7-6 and TRBJ2-6; perhaps TRBD2 as D (6 bases). Germline V gene lookup returns CDR1 SGHVS and CDR2 FNYEAQ. CDR3 length equals 18 residues. Trimming took 3 bases from V and 1 from J, leaving 16 bases between them. DNA for the CDR3: TGTGCCAGCAGCTTTCCTTTGGGAGGACCGTCTGGGGCCAACGTCCTGACTTTC. Amino acid sequence: CASSFPLGGPSGANVLTF.

V gene TRBV12-5 combines with J gene TRBJ2-3; 7 positions match TRBD2. J lost 4 bases, V lost 4 bases, and 5 bases had no gene match. The CDR3 length is 14 residues. CDR1 is LGHNT and CDR2 is FRNRAP in the germline V gene. CDR3 sequence (DNA): TGTGCTAGTGGTTCAGGACTAGTCTCAGATACGCAGTATTTT. It specifies CASGSGLVSDTQYF.

The rearrangement links TRBV28 to TRBJ2-2; 7 nucleotides align to TRBD2. From germline, CDR1 is MDHEN and CDR2 SYDVKM. J gave up 4 bases and V 10 bases, and 6 bases lay outside the gene matches. The CDR3 has 13 residues. The CDR3 spells CATRPSGTGELFF. The CDR3 nucleotides are TGTGCCACACGCCCTAGCGGCACCGGGGAGCTGTTTTTT.

The chain links TRBV4-1 to TRBJ2-3; the match to TRBD2 covers 16 bases. Germline V gene sequence: CDR1 MGHRA, CDR2 YSYEKL. The CDR3 contains 18 residues. V lost 3 bases and J lost 5; bases outside the gene matches: 8. For the CDR3, the DNA is TGCGCCAGCAGCCAGCAGGGACTAGCGGGAGGGAGTGAAGATACGCAGTATTTT. Its protein product is CASSQQGLAGGSEDTQYF.

The chain employs TRBV19 and TRBJ1-2; TRBD1 matches at 10 bases. This CDR3 comprises 15 residues. The V and J ends lost 3 bases and 3 bases, in that order; junction bases with no gene match: 4. Germline loops: CDR1 LNHDA, CDR2 SQIVND (reference sequence). The CDR3 is CASSIWDRGDYGYTF. CDR3 coding DNA: TGTGCCAGTAGTATTTGGGACAGGGGTGACTATGGCTACACCTTC.

The chain joins TRBV29-1 to TRBJ2-7, with a possible D match to TRBD2 (6 bases). The germline V and J ends were trimmed by 1 base and 2 bases, with 15 bases remaining between them. The CDR3 loop spans 15 amino acids. CDR1 and CDR2 from the germline V gene are SQVTM and ANQGSEA. The CDR3 sequence is CSVEAPGRRAYEQYF. The CDR3 DNA follows: TGCAGCGTTGAAGCCCCAGGTCGGAGGGCCTACGAGCAGTACTTC.

The chain's CDR3 is CASSLELEQFF. CDR3 sequence (DNA): TGTGCCAGCAGCTTAGAACTTGAGCAGTTCTTC. V gene TRBV7-6 combines with J gene TRBJ2-1; D is undetermined. CDR1 and CDR2 (germline): SGHVS, FNYEAQ. V lost 1 base and J 9 bases, leaving 4 bases between the germline ends. The CDR3 spans 11 residues.

The V gene is TRBV30, the J gene TRBJ1-2; D remains unclear. Germline V gene sequence: CDR1 GTSNPN, CDR2 SVGIG (reference sequence). This CDR3 is built from 15 residues. V lost 3 bases and J 0 bases, leaving 14 bases between the germline ends. CDR3 sequence (DNA): TGTGCCTGGAGAAGAATGAGGGAAACTAACTATGGCTACACCTTC. It yields the protein CAWRRMRETNYGYTF.

This chain links TRBV6-4 with TRBJ2-3, with TRBD2 as a possible D gene (5 bases). V was cut by 9 bases and J by 1 base, with 14 bases left in between. The CDR3 extends over 14 amino acids. Germline V gene sequence: CDR1 MRHNA, CDR2 SNTAGT. Here the CDR3 DNA reads TGTGCCAGTTCGGGAAAGGGCGGCACAGATACGCAGTATTTT. Its translation is CASSGKGGTDTQYF.

The chain links TRBV27 to TRBJ1-1; 10 nucleotides line up with TRBD1. Per germline, CDR1 MNHEY and CDR2 SMNVEV (reference sequence). V shed 8 bases and J 3 bases; nucleotides not matched to a gene: 3. This CDR3 spans 13 amino acids. CDR3 DNA sequence: TGTGCCAGCCAGACAGGGGGCTACACTGAAGCTTTCTTT. It yields the protein CASQTGGYTEAFF.

The rearrangement joins TRBV18 to TRBJ2-7; 9 bases are shared with TRBD1. The CDR3 contains 15 residues. Germline V gives CDR1 KGHSH, CDR2 LQKENI. V shed 1 base and J 6 bases; nucleotides not matched to a gene: 7. CDR3 sequence (DNA): TGTGCCAGCTCACCACACCGGGACAGGGAGGGCGAGCAGTACTTC. This codes for CASSPHRDREGEQYF.

CDR3 residues: CASSHLGSSYEQYF. The CDR3 bases are TGTGCCAGCAGCCACCTGGGGTCCTCCTACGAGCAGTACTTC. This sequence joins TRBV3-1 (or the pseudogene TRBV3-2) and TRBJ2-7, with D unresolved. Germline-derived CDR1 and CDR2 are LGHDT and YNNKEL (reference sequence). The CDR3 has 14 residues. V lost 3 bases and J lost 0, with 9 bases in between.

This sequence joins TRBV30 and TRBJ2-1; 8 bases are shared with TRBD2. CDR1 and CDR2 from the germline V gene are GTSNPN and SVGIG (reference sequence). V dropped 2 bases and J dropped 10; count of bases not matched to a gene: 7. The CDR3 totals 13 residues. The CDR3 DNA sequence: TGTGCCTGGAGTCGGGTGACTAGCGACGAGCAGTTCTTC. This encodes CAWSRVTSDEQFF.

The chain carries TRBV5-4 and TRBJ2-1; 8 nucleotides agree with TRBD1. The CDR3 runs to 15 residues. CDR1 and CDR2 from the germline V gene are SGHNT and YYREEE (reference sequence). V was pared by 4 bases and J by 5 bases, with 8 bases of the junction left unmatched. The CDR3 DNA reads TGTGCCAGCAGCACCCGGGACAGGCCTAACAATGAGCAGTTCTTC. Translation: CASSTRDRPNNEQFF.

V and J are TRBV9 and TRBJ2-1, with D unclear. Trimming removed 3 bases at V and 2 bases at J, with 12 bases between. Germline V gene lookup returns CDR1 SGDLS and CDR2 YYNGEE. The CDR3 is 15 residues long. CDR3 sequence (DNA): TGTGCCAGCAGCGCTGTTCAAGACGCCTACAATGAGCAGTTCTTC. Its protein product is CASSAVQDAYNEQFF.

V gene TRBV4-3 combines with J gene TRBJ2-3; 9 nucleotides align to TRBD2. Losses at the gene ends were 0 bases for V and 7 bases for J; bases not matched to a gene: 5. This CDR3 has 15 amino acids. Germline V gene data show CDR1 as LGHNA and CDR2 as YSLEER. Here the CDR3 reads CASSQDRLAAYTQYF. The DNA for the CDR3 is TGCGCCAGCAGCCAAGATAGACTAGCGGCGTATACGCAGTATTTT.